This T cell receptor (beta chain) was documented in a study of blood T cell repertoires in COVID-19. Study details: Collection of acute and convalescent COVID-19 samples took place in the United States, Italy and Spain. The cDNA or gDNA used as material had been derived from T cells, B-cell-depleted T cells, or PBMCs.

Seattle cases were enrolled at active infection and followed longitudinally. Original methodology: Amplification of reference gene primers provided the estimated nucleated cell counts. Using immunoSEQ multiplex PCR, the repertoire was profiled, and TCRdb retains in-frame clones only, with some absent. The V and J calls and clone size were taken over from that table, and D and trimming were inferred from the DNA. The sample carries about 340,000 clones, about 88% recorded once. Germline loops: CDR1 MNHEY, CDR2 SVGEGT. With 4 bases removed from V and 2 bases from J, the gap between germline ends came to 6 bases. This CDR3 has 13 residues.

This clonotype was sampled from a woman aged 60 to 75 with COVID-19, enrolled during active disease. Source material: peripheral blood. This chain links TRBV6-2 or TRBV6-3 with TRBJ1-5; no reliable D call. In DNA, the CDR3 is TGTGCCAGCAGTTTACGGGGCAATCAGCCCCAGCATTTT. Protein: CASSLRGNQPQHF.